The T cell receptor beta chain described here comes from a study of T cell responses to AZD1222 COVID-19 vaccine. There are 12 residues in the CDR3. The V gene lost 5 bases and the J gene lost 9 bases, with 11 bases spanning the gap. Germline V gene data show CDR1 as SEHNR and CDR2 as FQNEAQ (reference sequence). Remarks on this clone: The antigen is not known.

Assay: immunoSEQ multiplex PCR; the TCRdb copy retains only in-frame clones and omits some. The data contain about 100,000 clones, approximately 88% of them singletons. Findings of the study overall: Of the AZD1222 recipients, only 5 to 7 were seropositive at baseline. White British people made up most donors, females outnumbered males, and clonal diversity was possibly underestimated. Spike-specific TCR breadth and depth both grew after two AZD1222 doses.

Sequenced here: peripheral blood, sampled on day 0 of AZD1222 vaccination. The clonotype originates from an adult in good health. The V and J genes are TRBV7-9 and TRBJ2-4; D is uncertain. The CDR3 protein is CASSDSPSIQYF. The CDR3 coding sequence is TGTGCCAGCAGCGATAGCCCGAGCATTCAGTACTTC.